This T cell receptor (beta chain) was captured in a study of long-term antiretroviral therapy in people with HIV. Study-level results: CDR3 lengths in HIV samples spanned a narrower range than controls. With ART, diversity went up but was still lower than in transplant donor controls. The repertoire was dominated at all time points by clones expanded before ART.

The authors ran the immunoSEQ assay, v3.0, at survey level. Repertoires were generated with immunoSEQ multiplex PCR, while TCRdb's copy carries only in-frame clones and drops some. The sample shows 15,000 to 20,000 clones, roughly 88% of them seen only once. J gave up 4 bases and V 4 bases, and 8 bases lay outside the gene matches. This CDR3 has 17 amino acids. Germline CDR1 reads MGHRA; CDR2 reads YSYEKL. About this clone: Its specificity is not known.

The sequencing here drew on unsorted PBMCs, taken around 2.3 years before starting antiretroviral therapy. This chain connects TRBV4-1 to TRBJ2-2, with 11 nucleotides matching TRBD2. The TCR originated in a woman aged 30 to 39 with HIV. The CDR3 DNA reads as TGCGCCAGCAGCCGTCCGGCTAGCGGGGGGTTCACCGGGGAGCTGTTTTTT. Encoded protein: CASSRPASGGFTGELFF.